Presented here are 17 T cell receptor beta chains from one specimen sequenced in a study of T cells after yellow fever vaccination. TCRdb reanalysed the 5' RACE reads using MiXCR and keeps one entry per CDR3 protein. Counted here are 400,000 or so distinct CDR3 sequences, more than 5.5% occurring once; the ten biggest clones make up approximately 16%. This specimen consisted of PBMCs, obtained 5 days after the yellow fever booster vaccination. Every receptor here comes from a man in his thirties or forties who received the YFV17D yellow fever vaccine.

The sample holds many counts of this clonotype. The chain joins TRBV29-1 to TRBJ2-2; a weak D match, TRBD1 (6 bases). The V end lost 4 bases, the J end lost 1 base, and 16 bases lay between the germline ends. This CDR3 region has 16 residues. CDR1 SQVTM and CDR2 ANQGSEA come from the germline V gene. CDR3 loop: CSVGARTALNTGELFF. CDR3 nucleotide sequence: TGCAGCGTTGGGGCCCGGACAGCTTTGAACACCGGGGAGCTGTTTTTT.

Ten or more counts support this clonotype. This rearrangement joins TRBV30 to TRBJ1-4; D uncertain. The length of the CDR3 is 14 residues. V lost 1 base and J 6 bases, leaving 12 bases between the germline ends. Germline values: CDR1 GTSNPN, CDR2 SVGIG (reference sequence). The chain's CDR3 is CAWSERGLYEKLFF. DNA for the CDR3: TGTGCCTGGAGTGAGCGCGGACTCTATGAAAAACTGTTTTTT.

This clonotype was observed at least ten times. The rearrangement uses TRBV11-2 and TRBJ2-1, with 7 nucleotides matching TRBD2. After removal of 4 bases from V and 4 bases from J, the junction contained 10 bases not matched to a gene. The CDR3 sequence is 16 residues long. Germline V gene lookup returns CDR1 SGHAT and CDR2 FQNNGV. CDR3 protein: CASSSRVSGSYNEQFF. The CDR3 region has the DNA TGTGCCAGCAGCTCCCGTGTTAGCGGGTCTTACAATGAGCAGTTCTTC.

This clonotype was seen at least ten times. The DNA of the CDR3 is TGCGCCAGCAGCGTCTACCGGGATAACAATGAGCAGTTCTTC. Its protein is CASSVYRDNNEQFF. The rearrangement joins TRBV5-1 to TRBJ2-1; possibly TRBD2 for D (5 bases). The ends were cut back, 4 bases at V and 5 bases at J, with 13 bases in the middle. Germline CDR1 reads SGHRS; CDR2 reads YFSETQ. The CDR3 spans 14 residues.

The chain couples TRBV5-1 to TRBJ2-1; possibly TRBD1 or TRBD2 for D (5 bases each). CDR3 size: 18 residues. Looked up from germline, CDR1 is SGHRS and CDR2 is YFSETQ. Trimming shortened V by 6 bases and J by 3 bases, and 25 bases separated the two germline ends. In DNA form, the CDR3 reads TGCGCCAGCACCCCGATAGGAGTCAGAGGGGCCGACTACAATGAGCAGTTCTTC. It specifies CASTPIGVRGADYNEQFF. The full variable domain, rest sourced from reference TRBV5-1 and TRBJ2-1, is KAGVTQTPRYLIKTRGQQVTLSCSPISGHRSVSWYQQTPGQGLQFLFEYFSETQRNKGNFPGRFSGRQFSNSRSEMNVSTLELGDSALYLCASTPIGVRGADYNEQFFGPGTRLTVL.

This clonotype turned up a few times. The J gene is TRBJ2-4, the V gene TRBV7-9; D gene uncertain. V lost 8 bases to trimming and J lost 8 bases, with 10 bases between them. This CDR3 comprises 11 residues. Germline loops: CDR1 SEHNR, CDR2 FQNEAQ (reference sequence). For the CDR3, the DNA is TGTGCCAGCGTCGGGTATGACATTCAGTACTTC. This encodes CASVGYDIQYF.

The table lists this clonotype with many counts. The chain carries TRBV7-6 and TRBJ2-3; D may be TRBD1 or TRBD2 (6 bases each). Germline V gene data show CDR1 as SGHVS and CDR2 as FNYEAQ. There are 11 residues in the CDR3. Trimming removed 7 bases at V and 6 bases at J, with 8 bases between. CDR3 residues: CASKGGDTQYF. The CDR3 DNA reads TGTGCCAGCAAGGGGGGTGATACGCAGTATTTT.

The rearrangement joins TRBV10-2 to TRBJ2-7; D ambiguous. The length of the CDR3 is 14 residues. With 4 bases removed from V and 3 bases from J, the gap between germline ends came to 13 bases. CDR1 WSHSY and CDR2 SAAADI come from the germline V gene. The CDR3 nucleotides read TGCGCCAGCAGTGTGCCAGCTGCCGACTACGAGCAGTACTTC. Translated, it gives CASSVPAADYEQYF.

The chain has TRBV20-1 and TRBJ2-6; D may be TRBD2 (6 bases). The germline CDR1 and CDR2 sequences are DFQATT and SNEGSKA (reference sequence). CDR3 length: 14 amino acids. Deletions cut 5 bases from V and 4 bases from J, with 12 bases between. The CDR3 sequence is CSAVGRSGANVLTF. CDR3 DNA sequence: TGCAGTGCTGTGGGGAGGTCAGGGGCCAACGTCCTGACTTTC.

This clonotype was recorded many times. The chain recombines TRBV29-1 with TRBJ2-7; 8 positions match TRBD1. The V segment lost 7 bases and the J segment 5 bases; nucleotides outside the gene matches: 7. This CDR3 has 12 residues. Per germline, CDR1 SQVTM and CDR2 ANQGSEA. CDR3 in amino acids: CSARTGWNEQYF. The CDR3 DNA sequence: TGCAGCGCCAGGACAGGGTGGAACGAGCAGTACTTC.

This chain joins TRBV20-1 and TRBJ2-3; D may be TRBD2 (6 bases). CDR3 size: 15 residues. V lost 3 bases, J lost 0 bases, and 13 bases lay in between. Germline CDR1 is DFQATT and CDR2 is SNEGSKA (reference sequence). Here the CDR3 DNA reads TGCAGTGCTAGGGGCGGGGCGGGGAGCACAGATACGCAGTATTTT. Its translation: CSARGGAGSTDTQYF.

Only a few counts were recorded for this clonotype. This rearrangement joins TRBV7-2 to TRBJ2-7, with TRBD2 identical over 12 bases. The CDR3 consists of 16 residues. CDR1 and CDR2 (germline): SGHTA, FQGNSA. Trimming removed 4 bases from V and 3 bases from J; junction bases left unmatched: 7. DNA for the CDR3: TGTGCCAGCAGCTCGAAACCACTAGCGGGAGGCTACGAGCAGTACTTC. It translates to CASSSKPLAGGYEQYF. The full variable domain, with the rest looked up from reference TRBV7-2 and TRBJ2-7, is GAGVSQSPSNKVTEKGKDVELRCDPISGHTALYWYRQSLGQGLEFLIYFQGNSAPDKSGLPSDRFSAERTGGSVSTLTIQRTQQEDSAVYLCASSSKPLAGGYEQYFGPGTRLTVT.

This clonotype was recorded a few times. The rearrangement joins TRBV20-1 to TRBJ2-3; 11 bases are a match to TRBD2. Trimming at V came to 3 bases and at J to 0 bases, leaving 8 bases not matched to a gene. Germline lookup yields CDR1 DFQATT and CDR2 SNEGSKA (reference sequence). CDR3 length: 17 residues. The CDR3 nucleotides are TGCAGTGCTAGTTTACTAGCGGGAGAGGCTAGCACAGATACGCAGTATTTT. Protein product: CSASLLAGEASTDTQYF.

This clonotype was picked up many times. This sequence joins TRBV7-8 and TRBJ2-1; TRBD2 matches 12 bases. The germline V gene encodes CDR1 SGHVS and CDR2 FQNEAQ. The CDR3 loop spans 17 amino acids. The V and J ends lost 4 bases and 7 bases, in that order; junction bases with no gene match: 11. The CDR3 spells CASSSGRLAGAANEQFF. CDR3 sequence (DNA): TGTGCCAGCAGCTCGGGCCGACTAGCGGGAGCAGCAAATGAGCAGTTCTTC.

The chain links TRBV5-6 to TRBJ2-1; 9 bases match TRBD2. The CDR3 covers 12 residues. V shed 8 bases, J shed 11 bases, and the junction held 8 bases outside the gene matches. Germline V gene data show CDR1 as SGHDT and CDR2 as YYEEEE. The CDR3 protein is CARGTGLAKQFF. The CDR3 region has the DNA TGTGCCAGGGGCACCGGACTAGCGAAGCAGTTCTTC. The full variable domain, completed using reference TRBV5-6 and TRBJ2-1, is DAGVTQSPTHLIKTRGQQVTLRCSPKSGHDTVSWYQQALGQGPQFIFQYYEEEERQRGNFPDRFSGHQFPNYSSELNVNALLLGDSALYLCARGTGLAKQFFGPGTRLTVL.

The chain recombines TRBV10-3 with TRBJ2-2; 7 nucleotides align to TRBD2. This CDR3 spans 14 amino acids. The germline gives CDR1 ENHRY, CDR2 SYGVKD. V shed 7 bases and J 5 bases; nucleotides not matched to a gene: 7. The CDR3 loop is CAINGGRGTGELFF. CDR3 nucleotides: TGTGCCATCAATGGCGGGAGAGGTACCGGGGAGCTGTTTTTT.

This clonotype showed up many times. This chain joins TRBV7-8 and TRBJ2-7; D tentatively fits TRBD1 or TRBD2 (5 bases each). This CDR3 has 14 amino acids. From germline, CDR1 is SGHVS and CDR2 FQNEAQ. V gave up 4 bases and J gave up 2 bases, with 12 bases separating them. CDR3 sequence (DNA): TGTGCCAGCAGCTCAGGGTCGGGGCCCTACGAGCAGTACTTC. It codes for CASSSGSGPYEQYF.